This TCR beta chain came from a study of cytomegalovirus exposure and HLA in healthy donors. Measured with immunoSEQ multiplex PCR; TCRdb has only the in-frame clones, and not every one. The table includes about 330,000 clones, approximately 86% detected once. This CDR3 is built from 16 residues. Germline V gene sequence: CDR1 SGDLS, CDR2 YYNGEE. V shed 5 bases and J shed 2 bases, with 20 bases lying between them. Comment on this clone: Its antigen is not known.

Notes on the study in general: Cytomegalovirus status, reportedly, was diagnosed with high specificity and sensitivity by the classifier. In vitro, three CMV-associated chains proved specific for CMV antigens. Altogether, 170 or so TCR beta chains were recorded as cytomegalovirus-associated. One later analysis, an examination of the 100 to 150 validation repertoires, found that first-cohort TCR clusters tended to co-occur in them.

The TCR was taken from a woman aged 25 to 39 in good health and CMV-seropositive. The chain employs TRBV9 and TRBJ2-7; tentative D call: TRBD2 (5 bases). Sequenced input: PBMCs. CDR3 DNA sequence: TGTGCCAGCAGTCCTGGGTGGGAGACCCCAACCTACGAGCAGTACTTC. This translates into CASSPGWETPTYEQYF.